The 10 T cell receptor beta chains listed next were all sequenced from one sample in a study of technical replicates of blood from several donors. Here immunoSEQ multiplex PCR was the method, and the copy in TCRdb shows in-frame clones only, minus some. The sample records approximately 82,000 clones, 96% being singletons. Sequencing was performed on T cells isolated from PBMCs. The receptors here all came from a human donor in good health.

The genes are TRBV28 and TRBJ1-5; no clear D. This CDR3 spans 12 amino acids. Germline assignment: CDR1 MDHEN and CDR2 SYDVKM. Trimming stripped 1 base from V and 6 bases from J, with 4 bases between. The CDR3 is CASSLSSQPQHF. DNA for the CDR3: TGTGCCAGCAGTTTATCCAGTCAGCCCCAGCATTTT.

V gene TRBV28 combines with J gene TRBJ1-4; D call uncertain. Trimming took off 5 bases at V and 8 bases at J, with 6 bases between the two ends. From germline, CDR1 is MDHEN and CDR2 SYDVKM. The CDR3 is made up of 11 amino acids. CDR3 amino acids: CASSTQEKLFF. The CDR3 coding sequence is TGTGCCAGCAGTACCCAGGAAAAACTGTTTTTT.

The rearrangement joins TRBV27 to TRBJ2-7, with TRBD2 as a possible D gene (6 bases). Germline CDR1 reads MNHEY; CDR2 reads SMNVEV (reference sequence). The V gene lost 5 bases and the J gene lost 5 bases, with 28 bases spanning the gap. This CDR3 comprises 18 residues. CDR3 loop: CASSRIYSEGRDFNEQYF. In nucleotides, the CDR3 is TGTGCCAGCAGTCGAATTTACTCCGAAGGCCGGGACTTTAACGAGCAGTACTTC.

The chain combines TRBV7-2 with TRBJ2-7, with a tentative D call TRBD2 (5 bases). V shed 5 bases and J shed 3 bases, with 17 bases lying between them. Germline values: CDR1 SGHTA, CDR2 FQGNSA. This CDR3 has 15 amino acids. The CDR3 protein is CASSRTSGSSYEQYF. DNA for the CDR3: TGTGCCAGCAGCCGAACCAGCGGCTCAAGCTACGAGCAGTACTTC.

With regard to this clone: Germline and junction disagree at one end, which may indicate a read error. The chain has TRBV6-5 and TRBJ1-3, with D tentatively TRBD1 (5 bases). The CDR3 runs to 13 residues. The germline CDR1 and CDR2 sequences are MNHEY and SVGAGI. The CDR3 nucleotides are TGTGCCACCAGTCGGGGGGAGGGAAACACCATATATTTT. This encodes CATSRGEGNTIYF.

This sequence joins TRBV7-9 and TRBJ2-7, with TRBD1 matching over 10 bases. V was clipped by 5 bases and J by 0 bases; unmatched bases: 4. Germline V lookup: CDR1 SEHNR, CDR2 FQNEAQ (reference sequence). This CDR3 spans 15 amino acids. The CDR3: CASSTTGGLSYEQYF. CDR3 sequence (DNA): TGTGCCAGCAGCACGACAGGGGGCCTCTCCTACGAGCAGTACTTC.

The chain recombines TRBV7-6 with TRBJ1-2; D not certain. The germline CDR1 and CDR2 sequences are SGHVS and FNYEAQ. V was trimmed by 5 bases and J by 4 bases, leaving 14 bases between them. The CDR3 loop spans 14 amino acids. DNA of the CDR3: TGTGCCAGCAGCCCTCCGGAACCGGGCTATGGCTACACCTTC. This codes for CASSPPEPGYGYTF. The whole variable domain, remainder taken from reference TRBV7-6 and TRBJ1-2, is GAGVSQSPRYKVTKRGQDVALRCDPISGHVSLYWYRQALGQGPEFLTYFNYEAQQDKSGLPNDRFSAERPEGSISTLTIQRTEQRDSAMYRCASSPPEPGYGYTFGSGTRLTVV.

The chain employs TRBV13 and TRBJ2-7, with TRBD1 identical over 7 bases. This CDR3 has 15 amino acids. J lost 5 bases, V lost 3 bases, and 10 bases had no gene match. Germline-derived CDR1 and CDR2 are PRHDT and FYEKMQ (reference sequence). CDR3 sequence: CASSFRQGRFNEQYF. CDR3 coding DNA: TGTGCCAGCAGCTTCCGACAGGGTAGGTTTAACGAGCAGTACTTC.

The chain couples TRBV5-4 to TRBJ2-2, with TRBD2 identical over 8 bases. The CDR3 is made up of 14 amino acids. V dropped 5 bases and J dropped 9; count of bases not matched to a gene: 9. Germline V CDR1 and CDR2: SGHNT, YYREEE (reference sequence). The CDR3 sequence: CASSPSGSYRELFF. DNA of the CDR3: TGTGCCAGCAGTCCAAGCGGGAGTTACAGGGAGCTGTTTTTT.

The V gene is TRBV7-9, the J gene TRBJ1-2; 7 positions agree with TRBD1. Trimming removed 5 bases from V and 7 bases from J; junction bases left unmatched: 13. The CDR3 length is 15 residues. Per the germline V gene, CDR1 is SEHNR and CDR2 is FQNEAQ (reference sequence). The CDR3 here is CASSDLDRLSSGYTF. CDR3 nucleotide sequence: TGTGCCAGCAGCGATTTGGACAGGCTGTCGAGTGGCTACACCTTC.